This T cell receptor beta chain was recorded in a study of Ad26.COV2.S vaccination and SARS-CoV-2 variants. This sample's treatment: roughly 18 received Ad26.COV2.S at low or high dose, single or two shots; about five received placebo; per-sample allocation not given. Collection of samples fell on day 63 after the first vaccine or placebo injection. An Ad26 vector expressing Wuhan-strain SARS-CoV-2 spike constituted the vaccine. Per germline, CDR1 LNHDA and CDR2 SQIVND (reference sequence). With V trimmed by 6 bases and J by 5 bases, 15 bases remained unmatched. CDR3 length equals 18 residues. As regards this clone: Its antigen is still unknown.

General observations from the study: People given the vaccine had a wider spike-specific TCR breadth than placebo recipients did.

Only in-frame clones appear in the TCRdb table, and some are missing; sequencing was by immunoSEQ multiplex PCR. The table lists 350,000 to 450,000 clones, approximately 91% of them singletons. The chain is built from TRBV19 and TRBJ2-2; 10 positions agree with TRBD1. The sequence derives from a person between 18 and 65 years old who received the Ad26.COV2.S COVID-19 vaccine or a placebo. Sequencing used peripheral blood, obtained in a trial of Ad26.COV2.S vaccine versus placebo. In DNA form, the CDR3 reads TGTGCCAGTAGAGGTGGGCTCTTCGACAGGGGGCGTACCGGGGAGCTGTTTTTT. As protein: CASRGGLFDRGRTGELFF.